This T cell receptor beta chain appears in the sequencing data of a study of preoperative IRX-2 immunotherapy in early breast cancer (dated by TCRdb to about 2019). V and J are truncated by 2 bases and 7 bases respectively, leaving an intervening sequence of 9 bases. CDR1 and CDR2 were assigned from the germline V gene as ENHRY and SYGVKD. CDR3 length: 12 amino acids, cysteine to phenylalanine. Left in the record is the CDR3 DNA by itself, 36 bases read in frame from the first base. The library was produced with the immunoSEQ multiplex PCR assay. Drawn from immuneACCESS, this table holds only the in-frame rearrangements with V and J called that TCRdb kept. Clones are partly lost; checked studies trace under half to an unresolved V gene and leave the rest unexplained. The sample table records about 98,000 clones; roughly 85% of these occur just once. The ten largest clones add up to roughly 2% of the sample.

As for this clone: There is no known antigen for this receptor. The sample holds no much larger clone one base away, and base qualities are not on file.

The treatment or condition label, read with the paper, signifies: preoperative locoregional IRX-2 cytokine immunotherapy. The samples were obtained from a phase Ib study that tested preoperative, locoregional IRX-2 cytokine immunotherapy designed to prime immune responses. Patients with early-stage breast cancer who were given IRX-2 before surgery served as donors. The clonotype comes from a human donor with breast cancer. This specimen consisted of tumor tissue, obtained after IRX-2 immunotherapy. The chain couples TRBV10-3 to TRBJ2-7, and TRBD1 may be the D gene, going by 6 matching bases. For the CDR3, the sequence is CAISEGGAEQYF. Read as DNA, the sequence is TGTGCCATCAGTGAGGGGGGCGCGGAGCAGTACTTC.